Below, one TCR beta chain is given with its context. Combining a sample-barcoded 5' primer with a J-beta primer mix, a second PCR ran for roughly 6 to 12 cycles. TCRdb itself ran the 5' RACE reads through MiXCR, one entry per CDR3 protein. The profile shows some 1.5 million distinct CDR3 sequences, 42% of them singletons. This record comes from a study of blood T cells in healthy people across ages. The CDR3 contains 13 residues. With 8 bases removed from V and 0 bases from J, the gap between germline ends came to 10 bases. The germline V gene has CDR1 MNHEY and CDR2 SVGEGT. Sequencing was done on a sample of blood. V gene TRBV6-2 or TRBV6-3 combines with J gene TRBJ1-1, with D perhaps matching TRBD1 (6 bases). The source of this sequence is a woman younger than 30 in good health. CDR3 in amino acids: CASEGGMNTEAFF. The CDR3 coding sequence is TGTGCCAGCGAAGGGGGGATGAACACTGAAGCTTTCTTT.